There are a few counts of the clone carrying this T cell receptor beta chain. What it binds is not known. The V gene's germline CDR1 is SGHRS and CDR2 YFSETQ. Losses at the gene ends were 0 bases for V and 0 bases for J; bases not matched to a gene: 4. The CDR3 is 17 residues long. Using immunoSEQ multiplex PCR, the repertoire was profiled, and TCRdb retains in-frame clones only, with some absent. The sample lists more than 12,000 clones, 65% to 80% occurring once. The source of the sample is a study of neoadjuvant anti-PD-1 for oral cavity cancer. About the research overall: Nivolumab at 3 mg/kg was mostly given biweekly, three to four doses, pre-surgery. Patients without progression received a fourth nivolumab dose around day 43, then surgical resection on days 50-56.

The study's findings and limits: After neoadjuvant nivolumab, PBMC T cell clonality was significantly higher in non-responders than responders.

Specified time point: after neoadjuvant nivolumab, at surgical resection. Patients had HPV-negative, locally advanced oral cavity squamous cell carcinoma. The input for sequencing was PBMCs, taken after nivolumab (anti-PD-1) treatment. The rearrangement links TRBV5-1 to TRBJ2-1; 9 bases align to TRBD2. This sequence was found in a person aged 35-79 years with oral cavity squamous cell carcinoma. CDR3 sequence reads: CASSLGVSGSSYNEQFF. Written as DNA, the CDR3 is TGCGCCAGCAGCTTGGGGGTTAGCGGGAGCTCCTACAATGAGCAGTTCTTC.